This T cell receptor (beta chain) was documented in a study of beta chain features in type 1 diabetes (dated by TCRdb to the late 2010s). For the study in its entirety: Patients and healthy donors did not differ in mean age, gender distribution, total cell number or subset yield. In the study, recently diagnosed type 1 diabetes patients and matched healthy donors were compared on the TCRB repertoires of their sorted circulating CD4+ T cell subsets. Regulatory and stem cell-like memory subsets were isolated from only 8 patients and roughly eight healthy donors, whereas naive and central memory subsets came from all 30 or so donors. A total of some 110 million sorted cells were examined across all samples, and the number of cells per subset was strongly correlated with RNA yield. The full study reports these points: Because small numbers of individuals were included in the HLA sub-analyses, any influence of HLA type on TCRB rearrangement was left unresolved. Shorter templates might be favored by PCR, yet because patient and control samples were amplified and corrected together, any such skew would affect both groups equally. Sequencing cDNA rather than genomic DNA could over-represent highly expressing activated cells, although activation and CD3 levels did not differ between groups. Naive, central memory and regulatory TCRB repertoires appeared to be more similar among patients than among healthy donors. Fewer insertions and more nucleotide deletions at VDJ recombination sites were observed in patients with type 1 diabetes, implying thymic rearrangement abnormalities. A moderate but significant shortening of TCRB CDR3 length was observed in type 1 diabetes patients in all four CD4+ subsets.

This clone was seen more than once but under ten times. The specificity of this receptor is unknown. Nothing much larger sits one base from this clone, and base qualities are not available. Each donor gave one peripheral blood draw, averaging roughly 100 mL, which was collected into heparinised tubes. Using a panel that included CD45RO, CCR7, CD25, CD127, CD95 and CD27, naive, central memory, regulatory and stem cell-like memory CD4+ T cells were sorted on a BD FACSAria II. All sorted populations exceeded 95% purity. PBMCs were isolated immediately by Lymphoprep density gradient centrifugation and stained directly without culture. Samples were stained and sorted in pairs, with one healthy donor and one patient per experiment, so that batch effects were minimized. The entire isolated RNA was reverse transcribed using the High Capacity cDNA Reverse Transcription Kit, and thus expressed TCRB transcripts were sequenced. Deep immunoSEQ sequencing was applied to naive, central memory and regulatory T cell samples, giving an average of roughly 3.3 million total reads per sample. Sorted cells were lysed in RLT buffer and RNA was extracted with DNase-treated RNeasy Micro or Mini kits, depending on cell number. To prevent cross-contamination, each cell subset was processed individually, whereas patient and healthy donor samples were processed jointly. TCRB sequences were amplified from cDNA with the immunoSEQ multiplex PCR, producing 87-bp fragments spanning the CDR3 region. Sequencing of the amplicons was done on the Illumina HiSeq platform. Per the authors' processing: Synthetic template baselines were used to correct PCR bias computationally, reads within Hamming distance 2 were collapsed together, and singletons that could not be merged were discarded. Reads were aligned to IMGT to assign V, D and J genes, CDR3 length, and insertions or deletions at six rearrangement sites. Within each subset, clonotype counts were normalized to the number of sorted cells before true diversity and Gini coefficients were calculated with the tcR R package. The overlap coefficient, calculated on TCRB nucleotide sequences, was used to quantify repertoire sharing. Out-of-frame TCRB sequences from naive cells were analyzed to stand in for the pre-selection repertoire. TCRdb provides this immuneACCESS table in a form limited to in-frame rearrangements. Some clones are lacking; in checked studies, under half of them reflect an unresolved V gene, and why the rest are absent is not known. The V and J calls and clone size come from that table; D and trimming were worked out from the DNA. This sample lists about 660,000 clones; roughly an eighth were detected once. The ten largest clones add up to approximately 0.042% of the sample.

The clonotype was recovered from a man between 18 and 29 years old with type 1 diabetes. The material sequenced was naive CD4+ T cells from blood. The sample's cell subset or site label, decoded: true naive CD4+ T cells.

CDR3 loop: CSGRQGTYTDTQYF. The DNA sequence is as follows: TGCAGCGGTAGACAGGGGACTTACACAGATACGCAGTATTTT. In this chain, TRBV29-1 is recombined with TRBJ2-3, with 8 bases matching TRBD1. From cysteine to phenylalanine, the CDR3 is 14 amino acids long. The CDR3 DNA has 42 bases and is translated from base 1. V is cut back by 7 bases and J by 2 bases, with 8 bases in the junction unmatched. As encoded in the germline V gene, CDR1 is SQVTM while CDR2 is ANQGSEA.